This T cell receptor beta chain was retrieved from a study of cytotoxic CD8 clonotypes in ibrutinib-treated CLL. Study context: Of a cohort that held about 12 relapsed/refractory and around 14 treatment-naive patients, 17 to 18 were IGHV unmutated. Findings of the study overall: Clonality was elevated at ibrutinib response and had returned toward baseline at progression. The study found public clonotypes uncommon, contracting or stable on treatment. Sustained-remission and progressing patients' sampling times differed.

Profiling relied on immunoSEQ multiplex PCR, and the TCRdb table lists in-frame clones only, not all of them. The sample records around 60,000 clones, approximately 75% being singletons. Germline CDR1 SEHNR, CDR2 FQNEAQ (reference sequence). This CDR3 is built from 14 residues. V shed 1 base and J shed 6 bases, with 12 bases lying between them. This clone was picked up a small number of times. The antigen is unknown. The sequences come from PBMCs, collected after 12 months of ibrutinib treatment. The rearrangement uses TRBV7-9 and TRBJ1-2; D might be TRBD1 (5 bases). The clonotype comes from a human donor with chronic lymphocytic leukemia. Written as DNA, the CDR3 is TGTGCCAGCAGCTTAGTAAGGGGCCAGGATGGCTACACCTTC. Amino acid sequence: CASSLVRGQDGYTF.